This TCR beta chain came from a study of cytomegalovirus exposure and HLA in healthy donors. Study conclusions and caveats: Prediction of most subjects' HLA-A and HLA-B alleles by TCR beta sequences was reportedly accurate. Per a prior analysis, the majority of TCR beta V segments were productive roughly 87% or roughly 30% of the time.

Trimming took 1 base from V and 1 from J, leaving 10 bases between them. CDR1 is SGHDN and CDR2 is FVKESK in the germline V gene. The CDR3 length is 15 residues. Remarks on this clone: What it recognizes is unknown.

The PCR ran on 60 Vbeta and 13 Jbeta primers. Method: immunoSEQ multiplex PCR; TCRdb's copy keeps in-frame clones and lacks some. This sample yields some 150,000 clones, of which 70% to 85% are seen a single time; less than 4.5% belongs to the top ten. The chain carries TRBV14 and TRBJ2-5; TRBD2 is a possible D gene (5 bases). Sequencing was performed on PBMCs. This TCR was sampled from a man aged 25-45 years in good health and CMV-seropositive. DNA for the CDR3: TGTGCCAGCAGCCAAGGGGTAGCGTCCCAAGAGACCCAGTACTTC. As protein: CASSQGVASQETQYF.